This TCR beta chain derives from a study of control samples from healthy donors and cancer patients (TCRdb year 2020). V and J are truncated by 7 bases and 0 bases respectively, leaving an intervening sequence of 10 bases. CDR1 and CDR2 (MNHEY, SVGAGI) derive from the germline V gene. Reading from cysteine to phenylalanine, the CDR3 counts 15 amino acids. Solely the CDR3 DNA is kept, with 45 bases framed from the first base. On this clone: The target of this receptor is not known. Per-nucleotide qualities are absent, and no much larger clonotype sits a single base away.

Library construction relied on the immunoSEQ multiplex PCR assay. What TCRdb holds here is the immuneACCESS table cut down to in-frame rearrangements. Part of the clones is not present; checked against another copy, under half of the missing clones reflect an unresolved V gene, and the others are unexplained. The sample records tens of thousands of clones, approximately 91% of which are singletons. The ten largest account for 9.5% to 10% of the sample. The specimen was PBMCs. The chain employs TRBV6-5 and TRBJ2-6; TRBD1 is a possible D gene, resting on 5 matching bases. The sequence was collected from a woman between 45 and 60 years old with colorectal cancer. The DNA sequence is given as TGTGCCAGCAAGGGGTCACCCTCTGGGGCCAACGTCCTGACTTTC. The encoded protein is CASKGSPSGANVLTF.